This record looks at one TCR beta chain sequence and its context. The antigen is not known. Libraries were prepared by immunoSEQ multiplex PCR; TCRdb keeps only in-frame clonotypes and omits some of them. The profile shows 85,000 to 95,000 clones, around 96% of them singletons. This CDR3 has 16 amino acids. V shed 8 bases and J 0 bases; nucleotides not matched to a gene: 11. CDR1 and CDR2 from the germline V gene are GTSNPN and SVGIG (reference sequence). The sample originates from a study of cytomegalovirus exposure and HLA in healthy donors. Overall study findings and caveats: The finding came from a later analysis; first-cohort TCR clusters tended to co-occur in the roughly 110 validation repertoires. Some public TCRs appeared in many individuals, while most sequences were rare. Reported performance of the classifier showed diagnosis of cytomegalovirus status with high specificity and sensitivity. Researchers catalogued roughly 150 TCR beta chains as cytomegalovirus-associated.

This sequence originates from a young man in good health and CMV-seronegative. The sample comprised PBMCs. The chain links TRBV30 to TRBJ1-1, with 11 nucleotides matching TRBD1. The CDR3 reads CAGKKGQGEVNTEAFF. The DNA of the CDR3 is TGTGCCGGGAAGAAGGGACAGGGGGAGGTGAACACTGAAGCTTTCTTT.